This TCR beta chain stems from a study of T cells in Graves' hyperthyroidism and ophthalmopathy (dated by TCRdb to about 2019). Broadly, across the study: Peripheral blood samples were taken at the time of initial diagnosis, prior to any treatment. To identify TCR V-J signatures that set the groups apart, the researchers used a discovery cohort of 100 patients, made up of under 50 with Graves' ophthalmopathy and some 56 with stable Graves' hyperthyroidism. Prospective prediction of ophthalmopathy was tested in an independent validation cohort of fewer than 20 hyperthyroidism patients and 17 patients who later progressed to ophthalmopathy. The 100 or so discovery patients were randomly split 7:3 into training and test sets. In about 6 Graves' hyperthyroidism patients, the study also compared T-cell repertoires from thyroid tissue with T-cell repertoires from blood. Once sampling was done, hyperthyroidism patients were given methimazole at a starting dose of 30 mg daily, whereas ophthalmopathy patients were given high-dose intravenous methylprednisolone. The paper describes TCR Vbeta CDR3 sequencing of 120 to 150 peripheral blood samples, made up of about 40 ophthalmopathy patients, roughly 80 hyperthyroidism patients and 17 progressor patients.

TCR beta CDR3 regions were amplified from RNA transcripts. The TCR CDR3 was subjected to a first round of RT-PCR using the HTBI primer set and the Qiagen OneStep RT-PCR kit. A second multiplex PCR round built the libraries, followed by size selection and purification. The libraries were sequenced on an Illumina HiSeq2000 using paired-end 100 bp reads. In the authors' own workflow: SOAPnuke was used to process the raw data, with reads discarded if the reads contained adapters or uncalled bases, had a mean Phred below 15, or lacked an exact constant-primer or identifier match. COPE v1.2.5 was used to merge the high-quality paired reads, and each unique nucleotide sequence was defined as a clonotype. MiTCR v1.1 was used to align clonotypes to the IMGT TRBV, TRBD and TRBJ reference segments. The analysis included only V-J combinations with a frequency above 0.0001, which together covered more than 98% of the repertoires. The TCS score was defined as F50 (clonal expansion) divided by E x V (chaos), with BLOSUM62-based TCRdist calculated between CDR3 peptides within each V-J. Welch's t-statistics and random forest reduced around 520 V-J features to 13, which were used in a naive Bayes classifier (R e1071). TCRdb itself trimmed the public reads at Q25 with fastp, ran MiXCR and retained productive beta chains. Under each unique CDR3 protein, matching rows form one entry showing the most common genes and DNA. These V and J calls rely on TCRdb rather than the paper's analysis. A total of about 520,000 distinct CDR3 sequences appear in this sample, less than 25% of them only once. The leading ten clones occupy around 10% of the sample.

In the ophthalmopathy patients, disease was moderately to severely active, with a Clinical Activity Score of 3 or more, a NOSPECS grade of 4 or more, and a duration of less than 3 months. Exclusion was applied to patients with uncontrolled infections, other autoimmune diseases, pregnancy or lactation. Clinical symptoms, serum thyroxine and TRAb, thyroid ultrasound, and orbital computed tomography formed the basis for the diagnoses. Ficoll-Paque density gradient centrifugation was used to isolate PBMCs from 8.5 to 10 ml of fresh peripheral blood. Total RNA was extracted with Trizol reagent, and quality was checked on an Agilent 2100 Bioanalyzer. Deletion took 0 bases off V and 2 bases off J, with a span of 5 bases between the germline ends. Reading from cysteine to phenylalanine, the CDR3 counts 14 amino acids. The sequence is cut down to CDR3 DNA, 42 bases in frame from base 1. CDR1 SGDLS and CDR2 YYNGEE are derived from the germline V gene.

Broader findings and caveats from the paper: In validation, progression to ophthalmopathy was predicted by the model with almost 71% sensitivity and 72.22% specificity, a median of roughly 6.4 months before onset. Ophthalmopathy was separated from stable hyperthyroidism by a 13 V-J signature model, with approximately 86% sensitivity and about 81% specificity obtained in cross-validation and 80%/75% obtained in testing. Most expanded thyroid clonotypes (frequency above 0.001) were also detected in blood, suggesting blood repertoires may reflect thyroid immune responses. No statistical method was used to set the sample size in advance, and investigators knew the group allocation.

This clonotype was seen once. Its binding antigen is unknown. The sample holds no much larger clone one base away, and base qualities are not on file. One read yields weak evidence. The V and J segments used are TRBV9 and TRBJ2-2, with the D gene too uncertain to name. The TCR originated in a woman aged 25 to 39 with Graves' ophthalmopathy. The sample taken for sequencing was blood. In nucleotide form, the sequence is TGTGCCAGCAGCGTAGGGCAAAACACCGGGGAGCTGTTTTTT. Translated, it reads CASSVGQNTGELFF.